The source of this TCR beta chain is a study of synovial regulatory T cells in juvenile arthritis. CDR3 size: 13 residues. No DNA is given. The germline CDR1 and CDR2 sequences are LNHDA and SQIVND (reference sequence). Repertoires were generated with immunoSEQ multiplex PCR, while TCRdb's copy carries only in-frame clones and drops some. This listing includes approximately 9,600 clones. The specimen sequenced was Treg cells from blood. Subset given: remaining (HLA-DR-negative) circulating blood Treg cells. The clonotype was recovered from a donor younger than 30 with juvenile idiopathic arthritis. This chain joins TRBV19 and TRBJ2-5; absent DNA, TCRdb's TRBD2 call cannot be checked. CDR3 protein: CASSLGLTKTQYF.